This TCR beta chain was captured by sequencing in a study of T-cell memory formation after mild COVID-19. Study observations and caveats: Cross-reactive memory seemingly joined, as some responding clones were found in pre-infection memory. There was no confirmation that second-wave clones peaking on day 37 were SARS-CoV-2 specific. Contracting clones, day 15 to 85, had balanced CD4/CD8, and later expanders favored CD4+.

The germline V and J ends were trimmed by 3 bases and 4 bases, with 15 bases remaining between them. This CDR3 region has 14 residues. The germline V gene encodes CDR1 SQVTM and CDR2 ANQGSEA. This clonotype was observed many times. Antigen specificity is unknown. Sample barcodes and UMIs were carried by the TCR alpha and TCR beta cDNA libraries that 5'RACE generated with constant-segment primers. Each CDR3 protein is one row after TCRdb ran MiXCR on the 5' RACE reads. Here the sample spans 40,000 to 55,000 distinct CDR3 sequences, less than 15% being singletons. The clonotype was recovered from a man in his late teens or twenties who had mild COVID-19 (a few samples of this study predate the infection). Cell type and time point are not known. The sequenced sample consisted of PBMCs or a T cell subset sorted from them (not recorded which). The rearrangement links TRBV29-1 to TRBJ2-5; D perhaps matches TRBD2 (5 bases). CDR3 nucleotides: TGCAGCGTTGATGGGGTTCCTCGGGGAGAGACCCAGTACTTC. As protein: CSVDGVPRGETQYF.